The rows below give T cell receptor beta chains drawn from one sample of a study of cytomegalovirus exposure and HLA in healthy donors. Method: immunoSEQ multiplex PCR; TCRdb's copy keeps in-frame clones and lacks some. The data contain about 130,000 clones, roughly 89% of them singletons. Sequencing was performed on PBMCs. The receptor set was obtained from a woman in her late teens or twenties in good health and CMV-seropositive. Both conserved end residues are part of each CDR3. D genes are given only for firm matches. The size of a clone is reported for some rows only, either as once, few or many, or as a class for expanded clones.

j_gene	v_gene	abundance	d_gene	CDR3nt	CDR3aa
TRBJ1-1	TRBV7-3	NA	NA	TGTGCCAGCAGCCGAGGGAACACTGAAGCTTTCTTT	CASSRGNTEAFF
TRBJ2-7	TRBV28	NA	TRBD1	TGTGCCAGCAGTTTAGTACGTCTGGCAGGGGGTGGCTACGAGCAGTACTTC	CASSLVRLAGGGYEQYF
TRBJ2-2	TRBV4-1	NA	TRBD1	TGCGCCAGCAGCCAAGATATCTGGACAGGAGAGTTTCCGAACACCGGGGAGCTGTTTTTT	CASSQDIWTGEFPNTGELFF
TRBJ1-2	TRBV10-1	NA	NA	TGCGCCAGCAGTGAGTCAAGCGGCTATGGCTACACCTTC	CASSESSGYGYTF
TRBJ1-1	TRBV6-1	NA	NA	TGTGCCAGCAGTGAAGGAGGTTACCGCATGAACACTGAAGCTTTCTTT	CASSEGGYRMNTEAFF
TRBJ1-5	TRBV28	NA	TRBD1	TGTGCCAGCAGGTCAGGGGGCCGGGATCAGCCCCAGCATTTT	CASRSGGRDQPQHF
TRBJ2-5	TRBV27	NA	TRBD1	TGTGCCAGCAGTTTTGGGACAGGGCAAGAGACCCAGTACTTC	CASSFGTGQETQYF
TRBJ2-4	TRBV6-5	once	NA	TGTGCCAGCAGTTACTCCACCGGAGCCAAAAACATTCAGTACTTC	CASSYSTGAKNIQYF
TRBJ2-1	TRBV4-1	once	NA	TGCGCCAGCAGCCAAGGTGGGCCGTACAATGAGCAGTTCTTC	CASSQGGPYNEQFF
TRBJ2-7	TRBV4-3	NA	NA	TGCGCCAGCAGCCAAGATCGCGCGGTTGCCGAGCAGTACTTC	CASSQDRAVAEQYF
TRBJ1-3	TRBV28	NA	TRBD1	TGTGCCAGCAGTTTAGTGACAGGGTCGGCATCTGGAAACACCATATATTTT	CASSLVTGSASGNTIYF
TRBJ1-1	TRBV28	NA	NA	TGTGCCAGCAGACTTACGGGGAACACTGAAGCTTTCTTT	CASRLTGNTEAFF
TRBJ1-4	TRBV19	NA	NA	TGTGCCACCCTGGGAGGAGTTGAAAAACTGTTTTTT	CATLGGVEKLFF
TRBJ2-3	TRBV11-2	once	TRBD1	TGTGCCAGCAGCGCCCAGGGGGCGGCTAGCACAGATACGCAGTATTTT	CASSAQGAASTDTQYF
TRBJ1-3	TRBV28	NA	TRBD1	TGTGCCACCAGGGGGCACAGGGCGACTGGAAACACCATATATTTT	CATRGHRATGNTIYF
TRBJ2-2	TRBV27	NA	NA	TGTGCCAGCAGTTTATTGGCAGGTACTAACACCGGGGAGCTGTTTTTT	CASSLLAGTNTGELFF
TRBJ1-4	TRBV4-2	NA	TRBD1	TGTGCCAGCAGTCGACAGGGGGATAATGAAAAACTGTTTTTT	CASSRQGDNEKLFF
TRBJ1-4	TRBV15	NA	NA	TGTGCCACCAGCAGGACAGAACAGGATCGTATACTGTTTTTT	CATSRTEQDRILFF
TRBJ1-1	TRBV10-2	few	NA	TGCGCCAGCTCGTCCTACACTGAAGCTTTCTTT	CASSSYTEAFF
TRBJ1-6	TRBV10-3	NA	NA	TGTGCCATCAGTGACGCGGGGGACAATTCACCCCTCCACTTT	CAISDAGDNSPLHF
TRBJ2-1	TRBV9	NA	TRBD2	TGTGCCAGCAGCCTACGGACTAGAGGGGTCAATGAGCAGTTCTTC	CASSLRTRGVNEQFF
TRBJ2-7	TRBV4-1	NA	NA	TGCGCCAGCAGCCAAGCCACCGGGACAAGGCTTTCCTACGAGCAGTACTTC	CASSQATGTRLSYEQYF
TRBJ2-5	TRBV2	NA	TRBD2	TGTGCCAGCCGTGGGACTAGCGGGGGGGGTCATCAAGAGACCCAGTACTTC	CASRGTSGGGHQETQYF
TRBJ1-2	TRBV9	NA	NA	TGTGCCAGCAGCGTAGGACCTGGGGGAGGAGGCTACACCTTC	CASSVGPGGGGYTF
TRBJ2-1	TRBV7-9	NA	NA	TGTGCCAGCAGTCTAGTAGGAGATGAGCAGTTCTTC	CASSLVGDEQFF
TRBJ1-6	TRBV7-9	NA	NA	TGTGCCAGCAGCCTCGACCTAATAGCTTCACCCCTCCACTTT	CASSLDLIASPLHF